This passage covers 31 T cell receptor beta chains from one sample sequenced in a study of cytomegalovirus exposure and HLA in healthy donors. Produced via immunoSEQ multiplex PCR; TCRdb's table is partial and in-frame only. The sample shows hundreds of thousands of clones, roughly 83% of them seen only once. What was sequenced was PBMCs. These receptors originate from a woman younger than 30 in good health and CMV-seronegative.

The chain combines TRBV2 with TRBJ1-5; maybe TRBD1 (6 bases). CDR1 SNHLY and CDR2 FYNNEI come from the germline V gene. V lost 3 bases and J lost 5, with 17 bases in between. The CDR3 is 16 amino acids. The CDR3 DNA reads as TGTGCCAGCAGTGATCTGCGGAGGGGGGCGGATCAGCCCCAGCATTTT. It is translated as CASSDLRRGADQPQHF.

The chain recombines TRBV5-1 with TRBJ2-2, with 8 bases fitting TRBD1. Germline lookup yields CDR1 SGHRS and CDR2 YFSETQ. This CDR3 spans 16 amino acids. V shed 7 bases and J 5 bases; nucleotides not matched to a gene: 13. The CDR3 DNA sequence: TGCGCCAGCCGAGCTCCCGACAGGGGCTCGACCGGGGAGCTGTTTTTT. Its translation is CASRAPDRGSTGELFF.

The chain employs TRBV18 and TRBJ2-7, with D possibly TRBD1 on 5 matching bases. CDR3 size: 14 residues. The germline V gene encodes CDR1 KGHSH and CDR2 LQKENI. Trimming stripped 2 bases from V and 2 bases from J, with 10 bases between. CDR3 residues: CASSPMADTYEQYF. In DNA form, the CDR3 reads TGTGCCAGCTCACCAATGGCGGACACCTACGAGCAGTACTTC.

The chain is built from TRBV29-1 and TRBJ1-1; D is unresolved. Deletions cut 5 bases from V and 1 base from J, with 5 bases between. The CDR3 is 11 residues long. Germline assignment: CDR1 SQVTM and CDR2 ANQGSEA. CDR3 sequence: CSVSQNTEAFF. CDR3 bases: TGCAGCGTTAGCCAGAACACTGAAGCTTTCTTT.

V gene TRBV7-9 combines with J gene TRBJ1-2; the D gene is possibly TRBD1 (5 bases). Germline CDR1 is SEHNR and CDR2 is FQNEAQ (reference sequence). The CDR3 spans 14 residues. Trimming cost V 1 base and J 8 bases, with 14 bases left between them. DNA of the CDR3: TGTGCCAGCAGCTTAGTAGGAGGGGTGTACGGCTACACCTTC. This codes for CASSLVGGVYGYTF.

This chain links TRBV10-2 with TRBJ2-3; 10 bases fit TRBD2. V dropped 2 bases and J dropped 1; count of bases not matched to a gene: 9. The CDR3 consists of 18 residues. Per germline, CDR1 WSHSY and CDR2 SAAADI. In nucleotides, the CDR3 is TGCGCCAGCAGTGAGGCAGTATCCGGGACTAGCGGCACAGATACGCAGTATTTT. Residues: CASSEAVSGTSGTDTQYF.

The V and J genes are TRBV4-1 and TRBJ1-1; D possibly corresponds to TRBD1 (6 bases). V was trimmed by 4 bases and J by 1 base, leaving 16 bases between them. Germline V CDR1 and CDR2: MGHRA, YSYEKL. The CDR3 has 16 residues. The CDR3 bases are TGCGCCAGCAGCCTTTATTCGACAGGATGGAACACTGAAGCTTTCTTT. Its translation is CASSLYSTGWNTEAFF.

The CDR3 DNA reads as TGTGCCAGCAGCAATTTGGGCGAAATCTCCTACGAGCAGTACTTC. Its translation is CASSNLGEISYEQYF. V is TRBV5-8 and J is TRBJ2-7; D call uncertain. V was pared by 4 bases and J by 0 bases, with 14 bases between. This CDR3 has 15 amino acids. Per germline, CDR1 SGHTS and CDR2 YDEGEE.

This sequence joins TRBV13 and TRBJ2-1; D is ambiguous. The length of the CDR3 is 13 residues. V shed 0 bases and J shed 9 bases, with 9 bases lying between them. Germline-derived CDR1 and CDR2 are PRHDT and FYEKMQ (reference sequence). The CDR3 DNA is TGTGCCAGCAGCTTAGGCCAAGGCGGTGAGCAGTTCTTC. This codes for CASSLGQGGEQFF.

The chain carries TRBV6-5 and TRBJ1-2, with TRBD1 identical over 8 bases. The CDR3 sequence is 14 residues long. Trimming removed 6 bases from V and 7 bases from J; junction bases left unmatched: 10. The V gene's germline CDR1 is MNHEY and CDR2 SVGAGI. In nucleotides, the CDR3 is TGTGCCAGCAGGCGGGACAGGCTGCTCGGTGGCTACACCTTC. The encoded protein is CASRRDRLLGGYTF.

The genes are TRBV5-5 and TRBJ1-2; TRBD1 matches 9 bases. V lost 3 bases to trimming and J lost 6 bases; unmatched junction nucleotides: 9. CDR1 and CDR2 (germline): SGHKS, YYEKEE (reference sequence). The CDR3 contains 15 residues. For the CDR3, the DNA is TGTGCCAGCAGCTCCCAAGGACAGGGGTACGATGGCTACACCTTC. It encodes CASSSQGQGYDGYTF.

The V gene is TRBV18, the J gene TRBJ2-7; D not certain. With 1 base removed from V and 2 bases from J, the gap between germline ends came to 9 bases. CDR3 length: 14 amino acids. Germline-derived CDR1 and CDR2 are KGHSH and LQKENI. The chain's CDR3 is CASSPRADPYEQYF. DNA of the CDR3: TGTGCCAGCTCACCACGCGCGGACCCCTACGAGCAGTACTTC.

The J gene is TRBJ1-2, the V gene TRBV11-2, with TRBD1 identical over 8 bases. The CDR3 covers 14 residues. Germline trimming cut 3 bases from V and 7 bases from J; bases unmatched to any gene: 7. The germline gives CDR1 SGHAT, CDR2 FQNNGV. CDR3: CASSLIGQGAGYTF. Here the CDR3 DNA reads TGTGCCAGCAGCTTGATCGGACAGGGTGCTGGCTACACCTTC. Combining the CDR3 with reference TRBV11-2 and TRBJ1-2 gives the whole variable domain EAGVAQSPRYKIIEKRQSVAFWCNPISGHATLYWYQQILGQGPKLLIQFQNNGVVDDSQLPKDRFSAERLKGVDSTLKIQPAKLEDSAVYLCASSLIGQGAGYTFGSGTRLTVV.

The chain uses TRBV6-5 and TRBJ1-4, with no clear D. The germline V gene has CDR1 MNHEY and CDR2 SVGAGI. Trimming stripped 4 bases from V and 5 bases from J, with 8 bases between. The CDR3 covers 13 residues. The CDR3, as DNA: TGTGCCAGCAGTTTGACGGGGAATGAAAAACTGTTTTTT. This gives the protein CASSLTGNEKLFF.

The rearrangement joins TRBV9 to TRBJ1-6; the D is unclear. The CDR3 has 12 residues. CDR1 is SGDLS, CDR2 YYNGEE, per germline. V shed 3 bases and J shed 7 bases, with 5 bases lying between them. The CDR3 region is CASSEENSPLHF. CDR3 coding DNA: TGTGCCAGCAGCGAGGAGAATTCACCCCTCCACTTT.

The chain uses TRBV6-1 and TRBJ2-1; 9 bases fit TRBD1. Germline values: CDR1 MNHNS, CDR2 SASEGT. The CDR3 has 15 residues. V gave up 6 bases and J gave up 1 base; unmatched junction bases: 4. This chain's CDR3 is CASRPQGASYNEQFF. The CDR3 DNA reads as TGTGCCAGCAGGCCACAGGGGGCTTCCTACAATGAGCAGTTCTTC.

V is TRBV5-1 and J is TRBJ1-2; 7 nucleotides align to TRBD1. The CDR3 is 15 residues long. V trimming: 0 bases; J trimming: 5 bases; junction bases outside the gene matches: 7. Germline V gene lookup returns CDR1 SGHRS and CDR2 YFSETQ. The CDR3 region is CASSLEGGTAYGYTF. The CDR3 nucleotides are TGCGCCAGCAGCTTGGAAGGAGGGACAGCGTATGGCTACACCTTC.

The chain uses TRBV5-1 and TRBJ1-2; TRBD1 matches 7 bases. J was trimmed by 2 bases and V by 4 bases; bases with no gene match: 5. In germline, CDR1 is SGHRS, CDR2 YFSETQ. The CDR3 is made up of 14 amino acids. The CDR3 DNA sequence: TGCGCCAGCAGCCCCACGACAGGGAACTATGGCTACACCTTC. Its protein product is CASSPTTGNYGYTF.

This chain links TRBV28 with TRBJ2-7; 9 positions match TRBD2. The CDR3 loop spans 14 amino acids. Trimming removed 5 bases from V and 7 bases from J; junction bases left unmatched: 9. Germline loops: CDR1 MDHEN, CDR2 SYDVKM. CDR3 bases: TGTGCCAGCAGTGGGTCCCTAGCGGGATTGGAGCAGTACTTC. It is translated as CASSGSLAGLEQYF. The full variable domain, completed using reference TRBV28 and TRBJ2-7, is DVKVTQSSRYLVKRTGEKVFLECVQDMDHENMFWYRQDPGLGLRLIYFSYDVKMKEKGDIPEGYSVSREKKERFSLILESASTNQTSMYLCASSGSLAGLEQYFGPGTRLTVT.

On this clone itself: At the DNA level, this CDR3 is encoded by other sequences in the same sample as well. J is TRBJ1-5 and V is TRBV6-5; the D is unclear. V was clipped by 6 bases and J by 4 bases, with 10 bases between them. Germline CDR1 MNHEY, CDR2 SVGAGI. The CDR3 loop spans 13 amino acids. The CDR3 spells CASSLGTNQPQHF. CDR3 coding DNA: TGTGCCAGCAGCCTGGGCACGAATCAGCCCCAGCATTTT.

The chain carries TRBV10-1 and TRBJ1-5; no reliable D call. Trimming stripped 0 bases from V and 6 bases from J, with 3 bases between. Per the germline V gene, CDR1 is WNHNN and CDR2 is SYGVQD (reference sequence). The CDR3 contains 12 residues. The CDR3 here is CASSESSQPQHF. The CDR3 DNA reads TGCGCCAGCAGTGAGTCGAGTCAGCCCCAGCATTTT.

This chain connects TRBV5-4 to TRBJ2-5; the match to TRBD1 covers 9 bases. V shed 5 bases, J shed 3 bases, and the junction held 5 bases outside the gene matches. Per germline, CDR1 SGHNT and CDR2 YYREEE (reference sequence). This CDR3 contains 14 residues. CDR3 nucleotides: TGTGCCAGCAGGGCCGGGACAGGGAAAGAGACCCAGTACTTC. Protein product: CASRAGTGKETQYF.

This chain joins TRBV30 and TRBJ2-7; 7 nucleotides line up with TRBD2. V lost 0 bases and J lost 2; bases outside the gene matches: 7. The CDR3 has 15 residues. Per germline, CDR1 GTSNPN and CDR2 SVGIG (reference sequence). The CDR3 protein is CAWSVWGGGTYEQYF. Written as DNA, the CDR3 is TGTGCCTGGAGTGTATGGGGCGGGGGTACCTACGAGCAGTACTTC.

Only a few counts were recorded for this clone. This sequence joins TRBV7-3 and TRBJ2-1; tentatively, D is TRBD2 (5 bases). Germline lookup yields CDR1 SGHTA and CDR2 FQGTGA. Trimming pared 3 bases from V and 8 bases from J, leaving 17 bases between. This CDR3 has 15 residues. CDR3 loop: CASSFTRRDFDEQFF. The CDR3 DNA sequence: TGTGCCAGCAGCTTCACTAGGAGAGACTTCGATGAGCAGTTCTTC.

The rearrangement links TRBV18 to TRBJ1-1, with TRBD1 matching 8 bases. Germline CDR1 KGHSH, CDR2 LQKENI. The CDR3 loop spans 15 amino acids. The J segment lost 4 bases and the V segment lost 1 base, leaving 5 bases of the junction unmatched. CDR3 sequence (DNA): TGTGCCAGCTCACCACGACAGGGGTCTAGCACTGAAGCTTTCTTT. Its protein is CASSPRQGSSTEAFF.

The chain recombines TRBV10-3 with TRBJ2-7; D might be TRBD1 (6 bases). The CDR3 consists of 16 residues. V was trimmed by 0 bases and J by 6 bases, leaving 18 bases between them. CDR1 ENHRY and CDR2 SYGVKD come from the germline V gene. CDR3 residues: CAISESGKGVPLEQYF. DNA of the CDR3: TGTGCCATCAGTGAGTCGGGCAAGGGGGTCCCCCTCGAGCAGTACTTC.

The chain uses TRBV5-1 and TRBJ2-2, with D possibly TRBD1 on 6 matching bases. In germline, CDR1 is SGHRS, CDR2 YFSETQ. Between the trimmed V and J ends, which lost 6 bases and 0 bases, there was a span of 12 bases. The CDR3 loop spans 15 amino acids. CDR3 bases: TGCGCCAGCACCATCGGGACAACGAACACCGGGGAGCTGTTTTTT. Protein sequence: CASTIGTTNTGELFF.

In DNA, the CDR3 is TGTGCCAGCAGCTTCGGGACAGGGGGGAACTATGGCTACACCTTC. Its translation is CASSFGTGGNYGYTF. This chain links TRBV7-9 with TRBJ1-2, with TRBD1 identical over 11 bases. Germline assignment: CDR1 SEHNR and CDR2 FQNEAQ (reference sequence). CDR3 length equals 15 residues. J gave up 2 bases and V 3 bases, and 2 bases lay outside the gene matches.

The V call is TRBV5-6, the J call TRBJ2-3; unclear D gene. CDR3 length: 13 amino acids. Per germline, CDR1 SGHDT and CDR2 YYEEEE. Trimming removed 4 bases from V and 3 bases from J, with 9 bases in between. Written as DNA, the CDR3 is TGTGCCAGCAGCGCCCGAATAACAGATACGCAGTATTTT. Its translation: CASSARITDTQYF.

This rearrangement joins TRBV7-3 to TRBJ2-7; 7 nucleotides match TRBD1. The CDR3 extends over 13 amino acids. J was trimmed by 7 bases and V by 2 bases; bases with no gene match: 5. Germline values: CDR1 SGHTA, CDR2 FQGTGA. The chain's CDR3 is CASSLDREREQYF. The CDR3 bases are TGTGCCAGCAGCTTAGACAGGGAGAGGGAGCAGTACTTC.

V is TRBV5-4 and J is TRBJ2-3, with 8 bases lining up with TRBD2. Germline V gene lookup returns CDR1 SGHNT and CDR2 YYREEE (reference sequence). The length of the CDR3 is 15 residues. V trimming: 0 bases; J trimming: 2 bases; junction bases outside the gene matches: 2. The DNA of the CDR3 is TGTGCCAGCAGCTTGGAACTAGCGGCCACAGATACGCAGTATTTT. This sequence encodes CASSLELAATDTQYF.